A single sample is the source of the 9 T cell receptor beta chains below, sequenced in a study of Ad26.COV2.S vaccination and SARS-CoV-2 variants. Assay: immunoSEQ multiplex PCR; the TCRdb copy retains only in-frame clones and omits some. The top ten hold around 4.2% of the sample, which has about 350,000 clones, 92% seen once. Specimen: peripheral blood, collected after recovery from COVID-19. These receptors were taken from a human donor who had recovered from COVID-19.

The CDR3 DNA follows: TGCGCCAGCAGTGCCCGGACAGGGTGGGGCGAGCAGTACTTC. It translates to CASSARTGWGEQYF. The chain uses TRBV23-1 and TRBJ2-7; 8 bases line up with TRBD1. TRBV23-1 is labeled an ORF, and its function is uncertain. Unmatched junction bases numbered 9, after V lost 5 bases and J lost 6 bases. The CDR3 extends over 14 amino acids.

The sample holds one count of this clone. The chain recombines TRBV9 with TRBJ1-4; 12 bases line up with TRBD1. The CDR3 extends over 14 amino acids. Per germline, CDR1 SGDLS and CDR2 YYNGEE. V gave up 3 bases and J gave up 8 bases; unmatched junction bases: 2. CDR3 nucleotide sequence: TGTGCCAGCAGCGCCGGGACAGGGGGCGAAAAACTGTTTTTT. Translated, it gives CASSAGTGGEKLFF.

V usage is TRBV3-1 (or the pseudogene TRBV3-2) and J usage is TRBJ2-3; D gene uncertain. This CDR3 comprises 14 residues. CDR1 LGHDT and CDR2 YNNKEL come from the germline V gene (reference sequence). The V and J ends lost 1 base and 3 bases respectively, with 8 bases between them. CDR3 region: CASSQALGTDTQYF. The CDR3, as DNA: TGTGCCAGCAGCCAAGCTCTAGGAACAGATACGCAGTATTTT.

The rearrangement joins TRBV6-5 to TRBJ1-4, with D hard to call. This CDR3 is built from 14 residues. Germline CDR1 and CDR2: MNHEY and SVGAGI. Trimming took off 4 bases at V and 1 base at J, with 7 bases between the two ends. The CDR3 spells CASSSEGTNEKLFF. Here the CDR3 DNA reads TGTGCCAGCAGTTCCGAGGGAACTAATGAAAAACTGTTTTTT.

The chain links TRBV7-9 to TRBJ2-2; 8 bases are shared with TRBD1. Germline V gene lookup returns CDR1 SEHNR and CDR2 FQNEAQ (reference sequence). Unmatched junction bases numbered 8, after V lost 1 base and J lost 4 bases. The CDR3 is 17 amino acids. CDR3 nucleotide sequence: TGTGCCAGCAGCTTAGGACCGACAGGGGCTGGCACCGGGGAGCTGTTTTTT. It encodes CASSLGPTGAGTGELFF.

Regarding this clone: Within the sample, other DNA sequences also encode this same CDR3. The chain carries TRBV12-3 or TRBV12-4 and TRBJ2-5; D call uncertain. The V gene lost 1 base and the J gene lost 5 bases, with 2 bases spanning the gap. The CDR3 loop spans 11 amino acids. The CDR3 sequence: CASSLEETQYF. Written as DNA, the CDR3 is TGTGCCAGCAGTTTAGAGGAGACCCAGTACTTC.

The chain couples TRBV13 to TRBJ1-2; D call uncertain. CDR3 size: 14 residues. Germline lookup yields CDR1 PRHDT and CDR2 FYEKMQ (reference sequence). Trimming shortened V by 2 bases and J by 7 bases, and 14 bases separated the two germline ends. CDR3 DNA: TGTGCCAGCAGCTTAAATATGTGGCGGGGTGGCTACACCTTC. Translated, it gives CASSLNMWRGGYTF.

The V call is TRBV4-3, the J call TRBJ1-3; tentatively, D is TRBD1 (5 bases). Germline V gene lookup returns CDR1 LGHNA and CDR2 YSLEER. CDR3 size: 16 residues. The germline V and J ends were trimmed by 4 bases and 0 bases, with 13 bases remaining between them. CDR3 sequence (DNA): TGCGCCAGCAGCCCCGCTCGGGGGGTCTCTGGAAACACCATATATTTT. Its translation: CASSPARGVSGNTIYF.

The rearrangement uses TRBV10-2 and TRBJ1-2; D is perhaps TRBD1 (5 bases). V lost 1 base to trimming and J lost 4 bases, with 7 bases between them. There are 13 residues in the CDR3. CDR1 WSHSY and CDR2 SAAADI come from the germline V gene. The CDR3 sequence: CASSELGPYGYTF. The CDR3 DNA reads TGCGCCAGCAGTGAGTTGGGGCCCTATGGCTACACCTTC.